This TCR beta chain was captured in a study of chemoradiotherapy in HPV16-positive cancers. V was cut by 0 bases and J by 7 bases, with 10 bases left in between. The CDR3 consists of 15 residues. Germline CDR1 SGHTA, CDR2 FQGNSA. TCRdb's table, derived via immunoSEQ multiplex PCR, lists solely in-frame clones and lacks some. The repertoire includes 950 to 1,000 clones, roughly 92% of them detected once, and about 4.4% sits in the top ten. The source material was tumor tissue, sampled from a patient who underwent chemoradiotherapy. The chain combines TRBV7-2 with TRBJ1-6; D is perhaps TRBD1 (6 bases). The receptor's source is a human donor with HPV-associated anogenital cancer. The CDR3 region has the DNA TGTGCCAGCAGCTTAGCAGGAGGGGGGAATTCACCCCTCCACTTT. Protein sequence: CASSLAGGGNSPLHF.